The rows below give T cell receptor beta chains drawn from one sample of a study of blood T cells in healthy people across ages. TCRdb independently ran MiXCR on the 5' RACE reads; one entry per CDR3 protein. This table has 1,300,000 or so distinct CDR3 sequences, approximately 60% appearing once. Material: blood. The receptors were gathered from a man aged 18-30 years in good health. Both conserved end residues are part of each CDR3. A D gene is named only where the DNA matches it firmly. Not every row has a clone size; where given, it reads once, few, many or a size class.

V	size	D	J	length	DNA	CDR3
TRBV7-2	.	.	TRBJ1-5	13	TGTGCCAGCAGCTCGCAGACGGGTCAGCCCCAGCATTTT	CASSSQTGQPQHF
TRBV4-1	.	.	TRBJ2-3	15	TGCGCCAGCGAAGCGGTCCAGGGTCGACGAGGTACGCAGTATTTT	CASEAVQGRRGTQYF
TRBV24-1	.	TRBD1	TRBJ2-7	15	TGTGCCACCAGTGATCCGGGACAGGGGGATAACGAGCAGTACTTC	CATSDPGQGDNEQYF
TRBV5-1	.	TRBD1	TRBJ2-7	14	TGCGCCAGCAGCTGGGGGGACAGGGGGCGTGAGCAGTACTTC	CASSWGDRGREQYF
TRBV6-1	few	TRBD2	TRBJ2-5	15	TGTGCCAGCAGTGAGAGTCTAGCGGGAGTTCAGACCCAGTACTTC	CASSESLAGVQTQYF
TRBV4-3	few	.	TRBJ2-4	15	TGCGCCAGCAGCCAAGATGGGACAGCCAAAAACATTCAGTACTTC	CASSQDGTAKNIQYF
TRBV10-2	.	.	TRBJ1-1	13	TGCGCCAGCAGTGAGCAGAGAAACACTGAAGCTTTCTTT	CASSEQRNTEAFF
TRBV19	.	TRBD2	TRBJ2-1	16	TGTGCCAGTACCAGAGGTCAGGGACTAGCGAACAATGAGCAGTTCTTC	CASTRGQGLANNEQFF
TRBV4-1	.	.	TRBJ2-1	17	TGCGCCAGCAGCCAGACGGTTCCGGGCCCCCAGCCCCCTGAGCAGTTCTTC	CASSQTVPGPQPPEQFF
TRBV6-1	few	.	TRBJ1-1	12	TGTGCCAGCAGGCCGGGGGGCACTGAAGCTTTCTTT	CASRPGGTEAFF
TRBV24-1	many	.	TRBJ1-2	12	TGTGCCACCAGTGATTTAGGAGGTGGCTACACCTTC	CATSDLGGGYTF
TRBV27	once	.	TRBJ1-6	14	TGTGCCAGCAGTTTATCGGTCCGATATTCACCCCTCCACTTT	CASSLSVRYSPLHF
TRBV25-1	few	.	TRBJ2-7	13	TGTGCCAGCAGTGAATCGTGGTCCTACGAGCAGTACTTC	CASSESWSYEQYF
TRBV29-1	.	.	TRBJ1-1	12	TGCAGCGTTGAGGGGGAGGCCCCTGAAGCTTTCTTT	CSVEGEAPEAFF
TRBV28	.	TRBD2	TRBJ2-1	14	TGTGCCAGCAGTAGGCGGGGGATTTTCAATGAGCAGTTCTTC	CASSRRGIFNEQFF
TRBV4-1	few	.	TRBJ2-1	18	TGCGCCAGCAGCCAGAGTAGCGTACAAAATTCAGCCTACAATGAGCAGTTCTTC	CASSQSSVQNSAYNEQFF
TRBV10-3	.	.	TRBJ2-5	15	TGTGCCATCAGTGAGACCTCAGGGATGCGGGAGACCCAGTACTTC	CAISETSGMRETQYF
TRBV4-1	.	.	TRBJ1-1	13	TGCGCCAGCAGCCAAGTGGGGGTAGCTGAAGCTTTCTTT	CASSQVGVAEAFF
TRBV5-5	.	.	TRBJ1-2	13	TGTGCCAGCAGCTTTGTGGGCGAGTATGGCTACACCTTC	CASSFVGEYGYTF
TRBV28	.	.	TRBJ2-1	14	TGTACCACGACAGTTCCCGTCTCCTACAATGAGCAGTTCTTC	CTTTVPVSYNEQFF
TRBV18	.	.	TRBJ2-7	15	TGTGCCAGCTCACCGACCGCGGGGCAGGGCTACGAGCAGTACTTC	CASSPTAGQGYEQYF
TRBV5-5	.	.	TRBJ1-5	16	TGTGCCAGCAGCTTGTTGGCAGAGTATAGCAATCAGCCCCAGCATTTT	CASSLLAEYSNQPQHF
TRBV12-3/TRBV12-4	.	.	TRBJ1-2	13	TGTGCCAGCAGTTTAGCTCCAGGGGAAGGCTACACCTTC	CASSLAPGEGYTF
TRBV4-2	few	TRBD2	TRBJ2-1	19	TGTGCCAGCAGCCAAGAAGGTGGAATTACTAGCGACGTCTACAATGAGCAGTTCTTC	CASSQEGGITSDVYNEQFF
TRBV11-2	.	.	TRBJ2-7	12	TGTGCCAGCAGCTTGTACAGGGTCGAGCAGTACTTC	CASSLYRVEQYF
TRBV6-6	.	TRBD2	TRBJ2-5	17	TGTGCCAGCAGTTACCCAACCTTTACGGGGGGGCAAGAGACCCAGTACTTC	CASSYPTFTGGQETQYF
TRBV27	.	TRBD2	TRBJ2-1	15	TGTGCCAGCTGCCAACTAGCGGGAGGGTACAATGAGCAGTTCTTC	CASCQLAGGYNEQFF
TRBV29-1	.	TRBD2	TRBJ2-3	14	TGCAGCGTGGGGACTAGCGGGAGTATGGATACGCAGTATTTT	CSVGTSGSMDTQYF
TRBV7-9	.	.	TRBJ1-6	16	TGTGCCAGCAGCAGAGGGTACAGGGATTTTCGGTCACCCCTCCACTTT	CASSRGYRDFRSPLHF
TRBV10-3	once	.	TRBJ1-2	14	TGTGCCATCAGTGAGTCGATGGGGAACTATGGCTACACCTTC	CAISESMGNYGYTF
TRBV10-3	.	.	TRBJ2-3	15	TGTGCCATCAGGGAGTGGGGGACTGGCACAGATACGCAGTATTTT	CAIREWGTGTDTQYF
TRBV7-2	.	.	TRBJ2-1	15	TGTGCCAGCACCCACGCGCGGAGGCTCTACAATGAGCAGTTCTTC	CASTHARRLYNEQFF
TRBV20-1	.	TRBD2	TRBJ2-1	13	TGCAGTGCCAGTGGACTAGGGAGCAATGAGCAGTTCTTC	CSASGLGSNEQFF
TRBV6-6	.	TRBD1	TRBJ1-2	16	TGTGCCAGCAGCTTCAACCGGGACAGGGGGCGAGGTGGCTACACCTTC	CASSFNRDRGRGGYTF
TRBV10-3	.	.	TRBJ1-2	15	TGTGCCATCAGTGTCCCGGGGGGCGTGGACCATGGCTACACCTTC	CAISVPGGVDHGYTF
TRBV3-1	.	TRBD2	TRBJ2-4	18	TGTGCCAGCAGCCAAGATCTAGCGGGGGGACTAGCCAAAAACATTCAGTACTTC	CASSQDLAGGLAKNIQYF
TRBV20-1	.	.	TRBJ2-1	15	TGCAGTGCTAGAGAGGTAGCGTCTTCCTACAATGAGCAGTTCTTC	CSAREVASSYNEQFF
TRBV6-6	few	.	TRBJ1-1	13	TGTGCCAGCAGTTACTCGATACGGGGAGGGGCTTTCTTT	CASSYSIRGGAFF
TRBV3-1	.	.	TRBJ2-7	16	TGTACCAGCAGCCAAGATGGGGGGAGGCTAGCCTACGAGCAGTACTTC	CTSSQDGGRLAYEQYF
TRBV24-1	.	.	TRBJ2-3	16	TGTGCCACCAGCCCGGGACTCAAACCCTTCACAGATACGCAGTATTTT	CATSPGLKPFTDTQYF
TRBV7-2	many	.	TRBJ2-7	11	TGTGCCAGCAGCGACCACTACGAGCAGTACTTC	CASSDHYEQYF
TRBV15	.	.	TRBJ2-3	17	TGTGCCACCAGCCCCGCAGGGGCCTCGACGGTGACAGATACGCAGTATTTT	CATSPAGASTVTDTQYF
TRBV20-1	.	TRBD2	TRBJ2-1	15	TGCAGTGCTACTAGTCCGGGGGGGCGATACAATGAGCAGTTCTTC	CSATSPGGRYNEQFF
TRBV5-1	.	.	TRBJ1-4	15	TGCGCCAGCAGCTTGTTCGGGACCCAAGGAGAAAAACTGTTTTTT	CASSLFGTQGEKLFF
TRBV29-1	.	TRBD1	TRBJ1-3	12	TGCAGCGTCCGGGACAGGGCATACACCATATATTTT	CSVRDRAYTIYF
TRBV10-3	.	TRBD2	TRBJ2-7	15	TGTGCCACCACCTCCCCTAGCGGCCTAGGGAGCGAGCAGTACTTC	CATTSPSGLGSEQYF
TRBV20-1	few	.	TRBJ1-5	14	TGCAGTGCTAGCATCCAGGGTGGCAATCAGCCCCAGCATTTT	CSASIQGGNQPQHF
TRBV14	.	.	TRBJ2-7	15	TGTGCCAGCAGCCAAGGCGCAGGGGTTAACTACGAGCAGTACTTC	CASSQGAGVNYEQYF
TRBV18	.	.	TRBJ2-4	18	TGTGCCAGCTCACCAAATCGGGGTGGAACACTAGCCAAAAACATTCAGTACTTC	CASSPNRGGTLAKNIQYF
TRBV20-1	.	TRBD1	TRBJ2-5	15	TGCAGTGCTAGAGACTTCGGGACAGGGGAAGAGACCCAGTACTTC	CSARDFGTGEETQYF
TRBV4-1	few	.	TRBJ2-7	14	TGCGCCAGCAGCCCAACCACCACTTCTTACGAGCAGTACTTC	CASSPTTTSYEQYF
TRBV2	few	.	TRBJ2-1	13	TGTGCCAGCAGTGTACTGCAGGGTAATGAGCAGTTCTTC	CASSVLQGNEQFF
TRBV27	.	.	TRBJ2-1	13	TGTGCCAGCAGTTTAAACGGGTACAATGAGCAGTTCTTC	CASSLNGYNEQFF
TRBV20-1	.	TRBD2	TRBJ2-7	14	TGCAGTGCTAGCGAACTAGCGGTTCACTACGAGCAGTACTTC	CSASELAVHYEQYF